One sample yielded the 26 T cell receptor beta chains listed below, sequenced in a study of blood T cell repertoires in COVID-19. Clones were sequenced by immunoSEQ multiplex PCR, and TCRdb holds only the in-frame ones, with some missing. The repertoire holds around 140,000 clones, with about nine tenths as singletons. The source material was peripheral blood. These receptors all stem from a man at least 80 years old with acute or convalescent COVID-19.

The chain has TRBV4-2 and TRBJ2-1, with TRBD2 identical over 8 bases. The germline CDR1 and CDR2 sequences are LGHNA and YNFKEQ. V was pared by 0 bases and J by 4 bases, with 20 bases of the junction left unmatched. The CDR3 is 21 amino acids. DNA of the CDR3: TGTGCCAGCAGCCAAGAAGTCCCTTTTCCTAGCGGGTTGTCCCGTTACAATGAGCAGTTCTTC. This codes for CASSQEVPFPSGLSRYNEQFF.

The chain has TRBV7-9 and TRBJ1-1; 8 positions match TRBD1. The CDR3 sequence is 18 residues long. Losses at the gene ends were 4 bases for V and 3 bases for J; bases not matched to a gene: 16. CDR1 is SEHNR and CDR2 is FQNEAQ in the germline V gene (reference sequence). This chain's CDR3 is CASSSPALGQAPYTEAFF. Here the CDR3 DNA reads TGTGCCAGCAGCTCCCCAGCCCTGGGACAGGCACCCTACACTGAAGCTTTCTTT.

The chain employs TRBV5-6 and TRBJ1-2; the match to TRBD1 covers 7 bases. This CDR3 has 14 amino acids. The germline V gene has CDR1 SGHDT and CDR2 YYEEEE. The junction had 7 bases not matched to a gene; V was cut back by 4 bases and J by 4 bases. CDR3 sequence (DNA): TGTGCCAGCAGCACGGACAGGTTGGGCTATGGCTACACCTTC. Translated, it gives CASSTDRLGYGYTF.

This rearrangement joins TRBV19 to TRBJ2-2, with TRBD2 as a possible D gene (7 bases). Germline loops: CDR1 LNHDA, CDR2 SQIVND (reference sequence). V lost 5 bases, J lost 6 bases, and 16 bases lay in between. CDR3 length equals 15 residues. The CDR3 loop reads CASSVGEGVPGELFF. In DNA, the CDR3 is TGTGCCAGTAGTGTCGGGGAGGGGGTACCCGGGGAGCTGTTTTTT.

The chain carries TRBV7-8 and TRBJ2-7; possible D gene TRBD2, 5 bases. CDR3 size: 13 residues. V gave up 5 bases and J gave up 5 bases, with 13 bases separating them. Germline assignment: CDR1 SGHVS and CDR2 FQNEAQ. CDR3 amino acids: CASSPTRGNEQYF. In nucleotides, the CDR3 is TGTGCCAGCAGCCCCACGAGAGGGAACGAGCAGTACTTC.

This clone was observed a handful of times. This chain links TRBV27 with TRBJ2-1, with TRBD2 identical over 9 bases. The V gene end was trimmed by 3 bases and the J gene end by 4 bases; junction bases not matched to a gene: 13. Looked up from germline, CDR1 is MNHEY and CDR2 is SMNVEV (reference sequence). The CDR3 extends over 18 amino acids. CDR3 in amino acids: CASSFRRRGGAGYNEQFF. The CDR3 bases are TGTGCCAGCAGTTTTAGACGCCGCGGGGGGGCGGGGTACAATGAGCAGTTCTTC.

The chain combines TRBV11-3 with TRBJ2-5; D might be TRBD2 (7 bases). Trimming stripped 1 base from V and 4 bases from J, with 13 bases between. The CDR3 covers 15 residues. Germline V lookup: CDR1 SGHNT, CDR2 YENEEA. CDR3 in amino acids: CASSLGGGAVETQYF. CDR3 DNA sequence: TGTGCCAGCAGCTTAGGAGGGGGGGCCGTAGAGACCCAGTACTTC. The full variable domain, in which reference TRBV11-3 and TRBJ2-5 provide the parts outside the CDR3, is EAGVVQSPRYKIIEKKQPVAFWCNPISGHNTLYWYLQNLGQGPELLIRYENEEAVDDSQLPKDRFSAERLKGVDSTLKIQPAELGDSAVYLCASSLGGGAVETQYFGPGTRLLVL.

The V gene is TRBV29-1, the J gene TRBJ2-5, with 8 positions matching TRBD2. With 5 bases clipped from V and 2 bases from J, the junction kept 10 bases outside the gene matches. The CDR3 has 15 residues. Per the germline V gene, CDR1 is SQVTM and CDR2 is ANQGSEA. For the CDR3, the DNA is TGCAGCGTTCGATGGCTAGCGGGCCGTCAAGAGACCCAGTACTTC. Protein sequence: CSVRWLAGRQETQYF.

This chain uses TRBV5-1 with TRBJ2-3; D is ambiguous. The CDR3 runs 13 residues. The ends were cut back, 3 bases at V and 1 base at J, with 6 bases in the middle. Germline V CDR1 and CDR2: SGHRS, YFSETQ. The CDR3 DNA is TGCGCCAGCAGCTCTTCCCGCACAGATACGCAGTATTTT. Its translation is CASSSSRTDTQYF.

The chain combines TRBV6-1 with TRBJ1-2, with D uncertain. In germline, CDR1 is MNHNS, CDR2 SASEGT. This CDR3 is built from 13 residues. V was cut by 2 bases and J by 5 bases, with 9 bases left in between. The CDR3 spells CASSERGPYGYTF. The CDR3 bases are TGTGCCAGCAGTGAAAGAGGTCCTTATGGCTACACCTTC.

The chain carries TRBV6-5 and TRBJ1-2; 7 positions agree with TRBD1. With 2 bases clipped from V and 4 bases from J, the junction kept 4 bases outside the gene matches. In germline, CDR1 is MNHEY, CDR2 SVGAGI. The CDR3 spans 14 residues. The CDR3 DNA reads TGTGCCAGCAGTTACCGCGGACAGGCCTATGGCTACACCTTC. It codes for CASSYRGQAYGYTF.

The chain links TRBV7-9 to TRBJ2-3, with 8 bases lining up with TRBD1. The CDR3 runs to 18 residues. V lost 4 bases to trimming and J lost 1 base; unmatched junction nucleotides: 13. Germline loops: CDR1 SEHNR, CDR2 FQNEAQ (reference sequence). CDR3 region: CASSSPRDRPGGTDTQYF. DNA of the CDR3: TGTGCCAGCAGCTCCCCCCGGGACAGGCCAGGGGGCACAGATACGCAGTATTTT.

J is TRBJ2-4 and V is TRBV25-1; 8 positions agree with TRBD1. Germline trimming cut 3 bases from V and 8 bases from J; bases unmatched to any gene: 3. Germline lookup yields CDR1 MGHDK and CDR2 SYGVNS. The CDR3 runs 13 residues. The CDR3 region is CASSDTGGHIQYF. The CDR3 nucleotides read TGTGCCAGCAGTGACACAGGGGGTCACATTCAGTACTTC.

This clone appeared a single time. The J gene is TRBJ2-3, the V gene TRBV4-1, with 11 positions matching TRBD2. This CDR3 contains 16 residues. The trim removed 1 base at V and 1 base at J, leaving 1 base unmatched. Germline CDR1 reads MGHRA; CDR2 reads YSYEKL. The CDR3 DNA sequence: TGCGCCAGCAGCCAAGTACTAGCGGGGGGCACAGATACGCAGTATTTT. Translation gives CASSQVLAGGTDTQYF.

V is TRBV6-1 and J is TRBJ2-1, with 9 positions matching TRBD1. Losses at the gene ends were 1 base for V and 12 bases for J; bases not matched to a gene: 4. Germline-derived CDR1 and CDR2 are MNHNS and SASEGT. The CDR3 length is 13 residues. As DNA, the CDR3 is TGTGCCAGCAGTGAAGGGGACAGGGCAGGGCAGTTCTTC. Protein sequence: CASSEGDRAGQFF.

The chain has TRBV12-3 or TRBV12-4 and TRBJ2-7; 7 nucleotides agree with TRBD1. The CDR3 runs to 12 residues. Trimming at V came to 2 bases and at J to 9 bases, leaving 4 bases not matched to a gene. CDR3 protein: CASSLRDRRQYF. The DNA for the CDR3 is TGTGCCAGCAGTTTAAGGGACAGACGGCAGTACTTC.

A single count supports this clone. V is TRBV16 and J is TRBJ2-7; no reliable D call. Trimming left V 0 bases short and J 4 bases short, with 7 bases between. The CDR3 extends over 13 amino acids. Germline CDR1 reads KGHSY; CDR2 reads FQNENV. DNA for the CDR3: TGTGCCAGCAGCCAATCCTCCGGGTACGAGCAGTACTTC. This sequence encodes CASSQSSGYEQYF.

The CDR3 sequence is CASSRGSDSGNTIYF. As DNA, the CDR3 is TGTGCCAGCAGTAGGGGATCCGACTCTGGAAACACCATATATTTT. The rearrangement uses TRBV6-5 and TRBJ1-3; tentatively, D is TRBD1 (5 bases). Per germline, CDR1 MNHEY and CDR2 SVGAGI. V lost 5 bases, J lost 0 bases, and 11 bases lay in between. CDR3 length: 15 residues.

CDR3 in DNA: TGTGCCAGTAGGACGACAGCGAAGAACACTGAAGCTTTCTTT. This gives the protein CASRTTAKNTEAFF. The gene calls are TRBV19 and TRBJ1-1; D is possibly TRBD1 (5 bases). This CDR3 is 14 amino acids long. Germline loops: CDR1 LNHDA, CDR2 SQIVND (reference sequence). The V gene lost 6 bases and the J gene lost 1 base, with 12 bases spanning the gap.

The chain combines TRBV6-6 with TRBJ2-1; 13 nucleotides align to TRBD2. Germline V CDR1 and CDR2: MNHNY, SVGAGI (reference sequence). The CDR3 is 15 residues long. After removal of 5 bases from V and 6 bases from J, the junction contained 4 bases not matched to a gene. CDR3 protein: CASSPGTSGINEQFF. DNA for the CDR3: TGTGCCAGCAGTCCCGGGACTAGCGGGATCAATGAGCAGTTCTTC.

This clone was observed a single time. The rearrangement uses TRBV3-1 (or the pseudogene TRBV3-2) and TRBJ2-1; D possibly corresponds to TRBD1 (6 bases). The germline CDR1 and CDR2 sequences are LGHDT and YNNKEL (reference sequence). CDR3 length: 13 residues. V lost 3 bases, J lost 9 bases, and 12 bases lay in between. The CDR3 DNA follows: TGTGCCAGCAGCCAGGGGGCCCGAGGTGAGCAGTTCTTC. Its translation: CASSQGARGEQFF.

This clone was counted once. The chain is built from TRBV6-5 and TRBJ1-5, with D possibly matching TRBD1 (6 bases). From germline, CDR1 is MNHEY and CDR2 SVGAGI. V lost 6 bases, J lost 4 bases, and 13 bases lay in between. The CDR3 runs to 14 residues. CDR3 DNA sequence: TGTGCCAGCAGGATCGGACAGACTAATCAGCCCCAGCATTTT. The encoded protein is CASRIGQTNQPQHF.

This chain joins TRBV7-9 and TRBJ2-3; D ambiguous. CDR3 length equals 14 residues. In germline, CDR1 is SEHNR, CDR2 FQNEAQ (reference sequence). Trimming stripped 5 bases from V and 1 base from J, with 10 bases between. The CDR3 bases are TGTGCCAGCAGCCCTCCTCCGGGCACAGATACGCAGTATTTT. It codes for CASSPPPGTDTQYF.

The V call is TRBV5-1, the J call TRBJ2-3, with 13 positions matching TRBD2. The germline V gene encodes CDR1 SGHRS and CDR2 YFSETQ. The CDR3 loop spans 17 amino acids. The ends lost 1 base at V and 4 bases at J; junction bases unmatched: 6. CDR3 amino acids: CASSLKLAGGPADTQYF. The CDR3 bases are TGCGCCAGCAGCTTGAAACTAGCGGGGGGGCCAGCAGATACGCAGTATTTT.

The chain has TRBV29-1 and TRBJ1-5, with D possibly TRBD1 on 6 matching bases. The V end was cut by 4 bases, the J end by 2 bases, with 15 bases between. Germline CDR1 SQVTM, CDR2 ANQGSEA. This CDR3 has 15 amino acids. The CDR3 sequence is CSVASATGGNQPQHF. For the CDR3, the DNA is TGCAGCGTTGCTTCCGCGACAGGTGGCAATCAGCCCCAGCATTTT.

The rearrangement uses TRBV6-1 and TRBJ1-5; 7 nucleotides match TRBD1. The CDR3 contains 16 residues. The V gene's germline CDR1 is MNHNS and CDR2 SASEGT. The V and J ends lost 0 bases and 7 bases, in that order; junction bases with no gene match: 9. CDR3 in DNA: TGTGCCAGCAGTGAAGCGGTAACAGGGGCAAGGCAGCCCCAGCATTTT. Its translation: CASSEAVTGARQPQHF.